These 11 T cell receptor beta chains originate from one sample sequenced in a study of shared clonotypes between healthy human individuals. Data came from immunoSEQ multiplex PCR; TCRdb stores just in-frame clones and leaves some out. The sample shows some 2,400,000 clones, approximately 96% of them seen only once. Specimen: naive CD4+ T cells sorted from blood. Regarding subset: CD45RA+ positively selected. All receptors come from a man between 18 and 35 years old in good health.

V is TRBV5-1 and J is TRBJ1-3, with no clear D. Trimming removed 0 bases from V and 3 bases from J, with 13 bases in between. The CDR3 sequence is 16 residues long. Germline assignment: CDR1 SGHRS and CDR2 YFSETQ. The CDR3 DNA follows: TGCGCCAGCAGCTTGGTCGGTGAGGAAAGTGGAAACACCATATATTTT. It yields the protein CASSLVGEESGNTIYF.

The J gene is TRBJ1-5, the V gene TRBV30; D is undetermined. In germline, CDR1 is GTSNPN, CDR2 SVGIG (reference sequence). Trimming pared 5 bases from V and 6 bases from J, leaving 17 bases between. CDR3 length: 14 amino acids. CDR3: CAWDSGGNGQPQHF. CDR3 DNA sequence: TGTGCCTGGGACTCGGGAGGAAATGGTCAGCCCCAGCATTTT.

This clone has a handful of counts. The genes are TRBV7-2 and TRBJ1-4, with D possibly matching TRBD1 (6 bases). V dropped 5 bases and J dropped 6 bases, with 16 bases sitting between them. This CDR3 is built from 15 residues. The germline V gene has CDR1 SGHTA and CDR2 FQGNSA. The CDR3: CASSPNEGGHEKLFF. In DNA, the CDR3 is TGTGCCAGCAGCCCCAATGAGGGGGGGCATGAAAAACTGTTTTTT.

The chain couples TRBV2 to TRBJ2-7; perhaps D is TRBD1 or TRBD2 (5 bases each). This CDR3 contains 15 residues. Trimming cost V 0 bases and J 3 bases, with 12 bases left between them. Germline values: CDR1 SNHLY, CDR2 FYNNEI. CDR3 coding DNA: TGTGCCAGCAGTGAAGCCGGGACCCCGGGCTACGAGCAGTACTTC. Encoded protein: CASSEAGTPGYEQYF. The complete variable domain, with remaining parts taken from reference TRBV2 and TRBJ2-7, reads EPEVTQTPSHQVTQMGQEVILRCVPISNHLYFYWYRQILGQKVEFLVSFYNNEISEKSEIFDDQFSVERPDGSNFTLKIRSTKLEDSAMYFCASSEAGTPGYEQYFGPGTRLTVT.

As to this clone: The junction departs from germline at one end; a sequencing error may be responsible. The chain joins TRBV11-2 to TRBJ2-3; either TRBD1 or TRBD2 may supply D (5 bases each). Per the germline V gene, CDR1 is SGHAT and CDR2 is FQNNGV. The CDR3 has 15 residues. The CDR3: CASSSGGPRTDTQYF. The CDR3 nucleotides are TGCGCCAGCAGCTCTGGGGGACCCCGCACAGATACGCAGTATTTT.

The CDR3 coding sequence is TGTGCCAGCGGTCGGACCGGGGAGCTGTTTTTT. This sequence encodes CASGRTGELFF. The rearrangement links TRBV6-5 to TRBJ2-2; D not certain. Germline loops: CDR1 MNHEY, CDR2 SVGAGI. CDR3 length equals 11 residues. The V end was cut by 8 bases, the J end by 5 bases, with 6 bases between.

The chain links TRBV5-1 to TRBJ2-2; a weak D match, TRBD1 (5 bases). The V end was cut by 0 bases, the J end by 5 bases, with 11 bases between. CDR3 length: 15 amino acids. Germline V gives CDR1 SGHRS, CDR2 YFSETQ. CDR3 nucleotides: TGCGCCAGCAGCTTGGCATCAGGGATGACCGGGGAGCTGTTTTTT. It is translated as CASSLASGMTGELFF.

CDR3 sequence reads: CSVAGRENREPSGNTIYF. The CDR3 nucleotides read TGCAGCGTTGCCGGGAGGGAAAACAGGGAGCCCTCTGGAAACACCATATATTTT. The chain couples TRBV29-1 to TRBJ1-3; D might be TRBD1 (6 bases). Per germline, CDR1 SQVTM and CDR2 ANQGSEA. V dropped 4 bases and J dropped 0 bases, with 22 bases sitting between them. The CDR3 consists of 18 residues.

This chain uses TRBV5-1 with TRBJ1-6, with 9 bases matching TRBD1. J lost 7 bases, V lost 2 bases, and 4 bases had no gene match. Germline CDR1 SGHRS, CDR2 YFSETQ. The CDR3 totals 15 residues. CDR3 nucleotides: TGCGCCAGCAGCTTCGCCGGGACAGGGAATTCACCCCTCCACTTT. Residues: CASSFAGTGNSPLHF.

CDR3 DNA sequence: TGTGCCAGCAGTGTGATGCGGGGGCCATCCTACGAGCAGTACTTC. This translates into CASSVMRGPSYEQYF. The rearrangement uses TRBV2 and TRBJ2-7; possible D gene TRBD2, 7 bases. Germline V gene sequence: CDR1 SNHLY, CDR2 FYNNEI. This CDR3 region has 15 residues. The V end lost 4 bases, the J end lost 1 base, and 14 bases lay between the germline ends.

The chain combines TRBV10-2 with TRBJ2-7; 11 bases fit TRBD1. With V trimmed by 6 bases and J by 4 bases, 5 bases remained unmatched. The CDR3 sequence is 14 residues long. In germline, CDR1 is WSHSY, CDR2 SAAADI. CDR3 sequence reads: CASRMGQGVYEQYF. The CDR3, as DNA: TGCGCCAGCAGAATGGGACAGGGGGTGTACGAGCAGTACTTC.